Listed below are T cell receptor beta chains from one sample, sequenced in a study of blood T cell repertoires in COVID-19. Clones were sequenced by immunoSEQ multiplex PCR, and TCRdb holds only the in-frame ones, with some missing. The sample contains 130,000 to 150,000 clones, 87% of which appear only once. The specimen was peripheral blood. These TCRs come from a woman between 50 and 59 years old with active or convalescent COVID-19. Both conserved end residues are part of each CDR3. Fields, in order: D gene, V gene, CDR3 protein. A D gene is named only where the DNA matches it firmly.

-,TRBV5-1,CASSLGGRASSYEQYF
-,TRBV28,CASSFLRLNQPQHF
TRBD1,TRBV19,CASTQTGAGGGNQPQHF
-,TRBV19,CASSDDSHEQYF
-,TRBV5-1,CASSLLGRAQETQYF
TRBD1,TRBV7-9,CASSLVRGPETQYF
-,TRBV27,CASSQQGYGYTF
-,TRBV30,CAGRDWNYEQYF
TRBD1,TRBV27,CASSLRTGGADEQYF
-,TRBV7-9,CASSLEGEQVAKNIQYF
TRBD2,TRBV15,CATSRGGLTTYEQYF
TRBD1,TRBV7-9,CASSEDRAYGYTF
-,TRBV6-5,CASMRAPNTEAFF
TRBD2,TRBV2,CASSSDSGGAGDTQYF
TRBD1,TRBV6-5,CASSYGRQGYEQYF
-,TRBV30,CAWGSSKAIRYTF
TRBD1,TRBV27,CASSLSGSGQGTSYGYTF
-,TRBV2,CASNQGLYGYTF
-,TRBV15,CATRVGDSPSYEQYF
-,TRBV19,CASSTGLRSNQPQHF
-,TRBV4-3,CASSLRQGVPAGYTF
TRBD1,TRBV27,CASSLNGGTVNSPLHF
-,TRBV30,CAWSVGRANTEAFF
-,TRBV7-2,CASSLSPGTYEQYF
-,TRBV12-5,CASGAGAYSDTQYF
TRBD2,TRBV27,CASSLYSTSGGLYNEQFF
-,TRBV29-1,CSVKEPSEQYF
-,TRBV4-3,CASSRTYRGNQPQHF
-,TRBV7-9,CASSLSDYEQYF
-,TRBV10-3,CAISESGLLTDTQYF
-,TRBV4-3,CASSQDKDYITGELFF